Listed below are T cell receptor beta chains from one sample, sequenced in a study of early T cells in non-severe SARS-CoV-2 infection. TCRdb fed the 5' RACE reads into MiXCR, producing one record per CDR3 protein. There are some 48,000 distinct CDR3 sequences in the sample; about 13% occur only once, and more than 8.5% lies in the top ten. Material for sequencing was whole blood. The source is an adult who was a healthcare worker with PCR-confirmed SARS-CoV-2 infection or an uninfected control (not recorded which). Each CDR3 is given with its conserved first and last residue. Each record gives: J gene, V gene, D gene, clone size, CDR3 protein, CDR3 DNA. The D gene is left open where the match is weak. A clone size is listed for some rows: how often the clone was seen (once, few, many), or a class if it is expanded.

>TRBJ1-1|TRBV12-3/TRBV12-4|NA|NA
CASSSPGGSLNTEAFF
TGTGCCAGCAGTTCACCAGGAGGGAGCCTAAACACTGAAGCTTTCTTT
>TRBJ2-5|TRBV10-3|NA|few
CAIRQEDNQETQYF
TGTGCCATCCGCCAGGAGGACAACCAAGAGACCCAGTACTTC
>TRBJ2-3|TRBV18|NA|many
CASSPLRGRTDTQYF
TGTGCCAGCTCACCCCTCAGGGGCCGCACAGATACGCAGTATTTT
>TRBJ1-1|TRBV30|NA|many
CAVQQGLNTEAFF
TGTGCCGTACAACAGGGATTGAACACTGAAGCTTTCTTT
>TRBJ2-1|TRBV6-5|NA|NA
CASRSRGDNEQFF
TGTGCCAGCAGGTCTCGGGGAGACAATGAGCAGTTCTTC
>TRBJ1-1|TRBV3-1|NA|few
CASRYFGQEAFF
TGTGCCAGCCGATACTTTGGACAGGAAGCTTTCTTT
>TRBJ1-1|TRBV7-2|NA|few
CASSLDGGANTEAFF
TGTGCCAGCAGCTTAGATGGGGGAGCGAACACTGAAGCTTTCTTT
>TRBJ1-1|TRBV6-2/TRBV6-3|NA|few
CASKFGRSKNTEAFF
TGTGCCAGCAAATTTGGACGATCCAAGAACACTGAAGCTTTCTTT
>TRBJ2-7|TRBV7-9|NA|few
CASSFRSSYEQYF
TGTGCCAGCAGCTTTCGCAGCTCCTACGAGCAGTACTTC
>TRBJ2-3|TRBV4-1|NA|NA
CASSQGTLASFSDTQYF
TGCGCCAGCAGCCAAGGGACCCTAGCTTCGTTTTCGGATACGCAGTATTTT
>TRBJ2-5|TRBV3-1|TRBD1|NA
CASSQRHRGIQETQYF
TGTGCCAGCAGCCAAAGGCACAGGGGGATACAAGAGACCCAGTACTTC
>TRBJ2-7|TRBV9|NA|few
CASSPPENSYEQYF
TGTGCCAGCAGCCCCCCCGAGAACTCCTACGAGCAGTACTTC
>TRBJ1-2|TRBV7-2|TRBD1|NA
CASSLTEQGAGYTF
TGTGCCAGCAGCTTAACGGAACAGGGGGCTGGCTACACCTTC
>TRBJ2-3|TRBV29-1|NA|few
CSCRDTYTDTQYF
TGCAGCTGCCGGGACACTTACACAGATACGCAGTATTTT
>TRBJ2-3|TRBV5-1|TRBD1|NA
CASRKTGGNTDTQYF
TGCGCCAGCCGGAAGACAGGGGGAAACACAGATACGCAGTATTTT
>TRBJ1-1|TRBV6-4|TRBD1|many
CASSSRQGDGTEAFF
TGTGCCAGCAGTTCTCGACAGGGCGACGGCACTGAAGCTTTCTTT
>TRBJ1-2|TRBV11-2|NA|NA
CASSLEPGGFDGYTF
TGTGCCAGCAGCTTAGAGCCTGGGGGTTTCGATGGCTACACCTTC
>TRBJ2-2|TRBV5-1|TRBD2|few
CASSLGLASIYTGELFF
TGCGCCAGCAGCTTGGGACTAGCTTCAATCTACACCGGGGAGCTGTTTTTT
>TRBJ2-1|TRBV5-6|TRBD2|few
CASSPRLAGKFF
TGTGCCAGCAGCCCCCGACTAGCGGGAAAGTTCTTC
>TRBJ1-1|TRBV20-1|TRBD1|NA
CSAKQGANTEAFF
TGCAGTGCTAAACAGGGGGCGAACACTGAAGCTTTCTTT
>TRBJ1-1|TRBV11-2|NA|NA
CASSSRATQTEAFF
TGTGCCAGCAGCTCAAGGGCTACCCAGACTGAAGCTTTCTTT
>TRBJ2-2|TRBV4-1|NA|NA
CASSQTGRDTGELFF
TGCGCCAGCAGCCAAACAGGGAGGGACACCGGGGAGCTGTTTTTT
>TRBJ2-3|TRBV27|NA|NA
CASSPMGALSTDTQYF
TGTGCCAGCAGTCCGATGGGGGCGTTGAGCACAGATACGCAGTATTTT
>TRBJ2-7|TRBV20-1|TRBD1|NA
CSARNWTGLEQYF
TGCAGTGCTAGAAATTGGACAGGGCTCGAGCAGTACTTC
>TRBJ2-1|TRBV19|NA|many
CASSGPQWGNEQFF
TGTGCCAGTAGTGGACCTCAGTGGGGCAATGAGCAGTTCTTC
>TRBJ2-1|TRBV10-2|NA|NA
CASRDLLLSYNEQFF
TGCGCCAGCAGAGATTTACTCTTATCCTACAATGAGCAGTTCTTC
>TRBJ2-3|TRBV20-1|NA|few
CSARPTTDTQYF
TGCAGTGCTAGACCGACTACAGATACGCAGTATTTT
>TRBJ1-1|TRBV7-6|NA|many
CASSLSGMGVAFF
TGTGCCAGCAGCTTAAGTGGAATGGGGGTAGCTTTCTTT
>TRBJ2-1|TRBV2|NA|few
CASSSWTAGNEQFF
TGTGCCAGCAGTTCCTGGACAGCCGGCAATGAGCAGTTCTTC
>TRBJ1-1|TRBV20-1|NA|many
CSAGGSTEAFF
TGCAGTGCTGGGGGGTCGACTGAAGCTTTCTTT
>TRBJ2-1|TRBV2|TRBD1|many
CASSRDRGFYNEQFF
TGTGCCAGCAGTCGGGACAGGGGATTCTACAATGAGCAGTTCTTC
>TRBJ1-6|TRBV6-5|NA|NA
CASSYSMGDSSPLHF
TGTGCCAGCAGTTACTCGATGGGGGATAGTTCACCCCTCCACTTT
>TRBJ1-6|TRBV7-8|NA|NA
CASSPGRNNSPLHF
TGTGCCAGCAGCCCGGGACGGAATAATTCACCCCTCCACTTT
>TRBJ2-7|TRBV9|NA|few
CASSVGGQSQYEQYF
TGTGCCAGCAGCGTAGGTGGGCAGAGTCAATACGAGCAGTACTTC
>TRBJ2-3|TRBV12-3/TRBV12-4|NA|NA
CASSFTGTSTDTQYF
TGTGCCAGCAGTTTTACCGGGACTAGCACAGATACGCAGTATTTT
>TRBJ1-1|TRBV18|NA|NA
CASSYDGNTEAFF
TGTGCCAGCTCATACGACGGGAACACTGAAGCTTTCTTT
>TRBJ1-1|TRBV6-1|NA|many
CATYTRGPSF
TGTGCCACCTACACCAGGGGACCGTCCTTT
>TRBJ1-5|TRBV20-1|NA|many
CSAGGREGQPQHF
TGCAGTGCTGGGGGCAGGGAGGGTCAGCCCCAGCATTTT
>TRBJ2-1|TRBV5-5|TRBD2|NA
CASSLLAAVEQFF
TGTGCCAGCAGCCTCCTAGCGGCGGTTGAGCAGTTCTTC
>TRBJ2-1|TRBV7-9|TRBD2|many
CASSLAGMTSGGPRIYEQFF
TGTGCCAGCAGCTTAGCGGGGATGACTAGCGGGGGGCCCCGGATTTATGAGCAGTTCTTC
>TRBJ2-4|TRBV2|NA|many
CASSEERPSAKNIQYF
TGTGCCAGCAGTGAAGAAAGGCCCTCAGCCAAAAACATTCAGTACTTC
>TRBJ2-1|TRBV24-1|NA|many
CATSDQSPEQFF
TGTGCCACCAGTGACCAGTCCCCCGAGCAGTTCTTC
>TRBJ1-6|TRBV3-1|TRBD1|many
CASSHAGTGLNSPLHF
TGTGCCAGCAGCCACGCGGGGACAGGCCTCAATTCACCCCTCCACTTT
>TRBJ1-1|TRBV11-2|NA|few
CASSSAGAGTEAFF
TGTGCCAGCAGCTCCGCGGGGGCAGGGACTGAAGCTTTCTTT
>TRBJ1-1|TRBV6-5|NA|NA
CASSYSWGAIMNTEAFF
TGTGCCAGCAGTTACTCGTGGGGTGCCATTATGAACACTGAAGCTTTCTTT
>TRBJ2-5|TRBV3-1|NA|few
CASSQGWADQETQYF
TGTGCCAGCAGCCAAGGTTGGGCCGACCAAGAGACCCAGTACTTC
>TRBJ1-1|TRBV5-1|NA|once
CASRIVGGNTEAFF
TGCGCCAGCAGGATTGTAGGGGGGAACACTGAAGCTTTCTTT
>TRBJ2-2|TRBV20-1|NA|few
CSARDRRSSDGTGELFF
TGCAGTGCTAGAGATAGGCGGTCCTCCGACGGAACCGGGGAGCTGTTTTTT
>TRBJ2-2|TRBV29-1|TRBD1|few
CSVADRGIVGELFF
TGCAGCGTTGCCGACAGGGGGATCGTCGGGGAGCTGTTTTTT
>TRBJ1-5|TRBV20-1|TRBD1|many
CSASGQGGQPQHF
TGCAGTGCTTCAGGACAGGGAGGCCAGCCCCAGCATTTT
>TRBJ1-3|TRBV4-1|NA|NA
CASSDVLGGSGNTVYF
TGCGCCAGCAGCGATGTCCTGGGGGGCTCTGGAAACACCGTATATTTT
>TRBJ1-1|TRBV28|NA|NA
CASRAERRNTEAFF
TGTGCCAGCAGGGCCGAACGACGGAACACTGAAGCTTTCTTT